The 15 T cell receptor beta chains given below trace back to one sample, sequenced in a study of blood T cell repertoires in COVID-19. The table came from immunoSEQ multiplex PCR; TCRdb's copy has only in-frame clones and leaves some out. The sample lists 50,000 to 75,000 clones, 70% to 80% occurring once. Sequenced input: peripheral blood. These receptors came from a man aged 60 to 69 with acute or convalescent COVID-19.

The chain joins TRBV9 to TRBJ2-1; 7 bases map to TRBD1. The CDR3 has 13 amino acids. In germline, CDR1 is SGDLS, CDR2 YYNGEE. V shed 4 bases, J shed 9 bases, and the junction held 7 bases outside the gene matches. This CDR3 is CASSSFRQGEQFF. The CDR3 DNA reads TGTGCCAGCAGCTCCTTCCGACAGGGTGAGCAGTTCTTC. Using reference TRBV9 and TRBJ2-1 for the parts outside the CDR3, the full variable domain is DSGVTQTPKHLITATGQRVTLRCSPRSGDLSVYWYQQSLDQGLQFLIQYYNGEERAKGNILERFSAQQFPDLHSELNLSSLELGDSALYFCASSSFRQGEQFFGPGTRLTVL.

This clone has a handful of counts. The rearrangement links TRBV7-2 to TRBJ2-1; D perhaps matches TRBD1 (6 bases). The CDR3 sequence is 15 residues long. Germline V gene sequence: CDR1 SGHTA, CDR2 FQGNSA. With 5 bases removed from V and 2 bases from J, the gap between germline ends came to 13 bases. DNA of the CDR3: TGTGCCAGCAGCCCCCTCCGACAGGCCTACAATGAGCAGTTCTTC. It yields the protein CASSPLRQAYNEQFF.

This chain joins TRBV4-2 and TRBJ2-5, with 9 bases lining up with TRBD2. Germline CDR1 and CDR2: LGHNA and YNFKEQ. The CDR3 runs to 15 residues. V shed 1 base, J shed 4 bases, and the junction held 4 bases outside the gene matches. CDR3 sequence reads: CASSQVREGGETQYF. The DNA of the CDR3 is TGTGCCAGCAGCCAAGTGCGGGAGGGGGGAGAGACCCAGTACTTC.

This chain uses TRBV28 with TRBJ2-7; D call uncertain. CDR3 length equals 14 residues. Germline CDR1 MDHEN, CDR2 SYDVKM. V was trimmed by 1 base and J by 2 bases, leaving 9 bases between them. The CDR3 DNA sequence: TGTGCCAGCAGTTTATTTGTGGCCCCCTACGAGCAGTACTTC. Translating gives CASSLFVAPYEQYF.

The V call is TRBV19, the J call TRBJ1-5; TRBD1 matches at 7 bases. Trimming cost V 7 bases and J 1 base; bases outside gene matches: 16. The CDR3 contains 18 residues. The V gene's germline CDR1 is LNHDA and CDR2 SQIVND (reference sequence). As DNA, the CDR3 is TGTGCCAGTAAAAGAGACAGGGAGAACCCTTGGAGCAATCAGCCCCAGCATTTT. The encoded protein is CASKRDRENPWSNQPQHF.

The rearrangement uses TRBV28 and TRBJ2-2; the D is unclear. Germline CDR1 reads MDHEN; CDR2 reads SYDVKM. CDR3 length: 14 residues. Between the trimmed V and J ends, which lost 6 bases and 2 bases, there was a span of 10 bases. CDR3: CASSPPINTGELFF. The CDR3 DNA is TGTGCCAGCAGCCCCCCAATCAACACCGGGGAGCTGTTTTTT.

This sequence joins TRBV6-5 and TRBJ1-2; 12 bases match TRBD1. From germline, CDR1 is MNHEY and CDR2 SVGAGI. The trim removed 6 bases at V and 11 bases at J, leaving 13 bases unmatched. The CDR3 length is 15 residues. For the CDR3, the DNA is TGTGCCAGCAGACCCCGAAGGGGGACAGGGGGCGCTTACACCTTC. Encoded protein: CASRPRRGTGGAYTF.

This sequence joins TRBV28 and TRBJ2-7, with TRBD2 matching over 10 bases. The CDR3 contains 17 residues. The ends lost 6 bases at V and 5 bases at J; junction bases unmatched: 16. Per germline, CDR1 MDHEN and CDR2 SYDVKM. This CDR3 reads CASSSLRSSGRKDEQYF. The CDR3 DNA reads TGTGCCAGCAGCAGCCTCCGTAGTAGCGGGAGGAAGGACGAGCAGTACTTC.

This clone was recorded only once. The V call is TRBV3-1 (or the pseudogene TRBV3-2), the J call TRBJ1-1; D is possibly TRBD1 (5 bases). The germline V gene has CDR1 LGHDT and CDR2 YNNKEL (reference sequence). Trimming took 6 bases from V and 6 from J, leaving 14 bases between them. The CDR3 has 13 amino acids. This chain's CDR3 is CASSSWGGAEAFF. CDR3 DNA: TGTGCCAGCAGTTCTTGGGGGGGTGCTGAAGCTTTCTTT.

The chain links TRBV5-6 to TRBJ1-4; D remains unclear. Germline CDR1 and CDR2: SGHDT and YYEEEE. Trimming took off 2 bases at V and 0 bases at J, with 8 bases between the two ends. This CDR3 spans 15 amino acids. CDR3 nucleotides: TGTGCCAGCAGCTTTAGCGGGTCAACTAATGAAAAACTGTTTTTT. It encodes CASSFSGSTNEKLFF.

V is TRBV4-1 and J is TRBJ2-3; D ambiguous. CDR1 MGHRA and CDR2 YSYEKL come from the germline V gene. There are 15 residues in the CDR3. Between the trimmed V and J ends, which lost 2 bases and 0 bases, there was a span of 9 bases. DNA for the CDR3: TGCGCCAGCAGCCAAAGTCAGGTTAGCACAGATACGCAGTATTTT. It specifies CASSQSQVSTDTQYF.

V is TRBV5-6 and J is TRBJ2-5, with 7 bases fitting TRBD1. Per germline, CDR1 SGHDT and CDR2 YYEEEE. This CDR3 contains 16 residues. The V segment lost 1 base and the J segment 5 bases; nucleotides outside the gene matches: 11. The CDR3 spells CASSLNRDSLWETQYF. In nucleotides, the CDR3 is TGTGCCAGCAGCTTGAATAGGGACAGTTTGTGGGAGACCCAGTACTTC.

The chain recombines TRBV5-4 with TRBJ2-5; tentatively, D is TRBD2 (7 bases). This CDR3 is built from 13 residues. CDR1 and CDR2 (germline): SGHNT, YYREEE (reference sequence). Trimming cost V 4 bases and J 5 bases, with 12 bases left between them. CDR3 amino acids: CASSIRGAETQYF. CDR3 DNA sequence: TGTGCCAGCAGCATTCGGGGGGCGGAGACCCAGTACTTC.

Regarding this clone: The sample has other DNA sequences that encode this CDR3 too. In DNA, the CDR3 is TGTGCCAGCAGTTACCGGGGGGGCGAGCAGTACTTC. As protein: CASSYRGGEQYF. The rearrangement joins TRBV6-5 to TRBJ2-7, with TRBD2 matching 8 bases. Germline V CDR1 and CDR2: MNHEY, SVGAGI. The V gene end was trimmed by 2 bases and the J gene end by 6 bases; junction bases not matched to a gene: 0. The CDR3 totals 12 residues.

The chain has TRBV9 and TRBJ2-1; 15 nucleotides align to TRBD2. Germline CDR1 and CDR2: SGDLS and YYNGEE. This CDR3 is built from 19 residues. Losses at the gene ends were 4 bases for V and 0 bases for J; bases not matched to a gene: 8. The CDR3 DNA reads TGTGCCAGCAGCTTAGGGACTAGCGGGAGGAGGGGCTCCTACAATGAGCAGTTCTTC. This translates into CASSLGTSGRRGSYNEQFF.